Reported below is one T cell receptor (beta chain). Its matching antigen is unknown. For the second PCR, which ran for roughly 6 to 12 cycles, a sample-barcoded 5' primer and a J-beta primer mix were used. Every cDNA molecule carried a tag from a template-switch adaptor bearing 12 random nucleotides. TCRdb independently ran MiXCR on the 5' RACE reads; one entry per CDR3 protein. The sample carries 1,100,000 or so distinct CDR3 sequences, 45% recorded once. Isolation recovered at least 7 million PBMCs from every sample. The sample is drawn from a study of blood T cells in healthy people across ages. Regarding the study as a whole: PBMCs left unsorted prevented a conclusive naive versus antigen-experienced comparison. Estimates of total diversity, which came from one million sequenced T cells, were considered to be underestimates.

The germline gives CDR1 MNHEY, CDR2 SVGAGI. The CDR3 contains 14 residues. Trimming took 2 bases from V and 4 from J; bases not matched to a gene: 5. The V and J genes are TRBV6-5 and TRBJ2-7; 7 bases match TRBD1. This sequence was found in an older woman in good health. The sample comprised blood. The CDR3 nucleotides read TGTGCCAGCAGTTACGGGGGACAGAAGTACGAGCAGTACTTC. It translates to CASSYGGQKYEQYF.